This TCR beta chain was obtained from a study of resident and recirculating memory T cells in vitiligo. The wider study: Samples were epidermis from two lesional and two nonlesional sites, plus PBMCs. Whole samples, not sorted cells, were homogenized and used for genomic DNA extraction.

Patients had to be free of confetti depigmentation, indicating active vitiligo. In the case of this clone: No antigen is known for it.

The repertoire was sequenced with immunoSEQ multiplex PCR; TCRdb's copy has only in-frame clones and lacks some. The data contain roughly 40,000 clones, around nine tenths of them singletons. Regarding the study as a whole: Clonality differed among vitiligo lesions, with no unique dominant clone.

The CDR3 is 14 residues long. The germline gives CDR1 SGHVS, CDR2 FNYEAQ. The V gene lost 11 bases and the J gene lost 0 bases, with 11 bases spanning the gap. This receptor was taken from a male donor with vitiligo. The material sequenced was blood. The rearrangement uses TRBV7-6 and TRBJ2-6; tentative D call: TRBD2 (6 bases). The CDR3 region has the DNA TGTGCCGTGGGGGGAAGCTCTGGGGCCAACGTCCTGACTTTC. It translates to CAVGGSSGANVLTF.